The sequence of this TCR beta chain was determined in a study of blood T cells in healthy people across ages. V gave up 8 bases and J gave up 2 bases; unmatched junction bases: 12. The germline V gene has CDR1 LGHDT and CDR2 YNNKEL (reference sequence). The CDR3 consists of 17 residues. It was with a sample-barcoded 5' primer and a J-beta primer mix that a second PCR of about 7 to 12 cycles was run. MiXCR was run by TCRdb on the 5' RACE reads, yielding one entry per CDR3 protein. The sample has some 920,000 distinct CDR3 sequences, 45% to 60% seen once. The clonotype comes from a woman aged 55-70 years in good health. The sequenced sample was blood. The chain uses TRBV3-1 and TRBJ2-3; 11 bases are shared with TRBD1. CDR3 sequence (DNA): TGTGCCAGCTCCTCAGCCCGGACAGGGGGCATCACAGATACGCAGTATTTT. This codes for CASSSARTGGITDTQYF.